The clone carrying this TCR beta chain was seen once. The data were obtained in a study of blood T cell repertoires in COVID-19. For the study at large: Collection of acute and convalescent COVID-19 samples took place in the United States, Italy and Spain.

Per the original data handling: Amplification with reference gene primers provided the estimates of nucleated cell counts. Measured with immunoSEQ multiplex PCR; TCRdb has only the in-frame clones, and not every one. V and J calls and clone size are given by that table; D and trimming were obtained from the DNA. The table has around 46,000 clones, about 87% seen once. The germline gives CDR1 MNHNY, CDR2 SVGAGI (reference sequence). This CDR3 contains 13 residues. V was clipped by 5 bases and J by 4 bases; unmatched bases: 1. This receptor was taken from a man aged 45 to 65 with acute or convalescent COVID-19. The chain has TRBV6-6 and TRBJ2-5; the match to TRBD1 covers 10 bases. Material for sequencing was peripheral blood. The CDR3 DNA reads TGTGCCAGCAGTAGGACAGGGGGAGAGACCCAGTACTTC. It specifies CASSRTGGETQYF.